These 10 T cell receptor beta chains were all obtained from the same sample, sequenced in a study of blood T cell repertoires in COVID-19. The method was immunoSEQ multiplex PCR; TCRdb's version includes in-frame clones alone and lacks a portion of them. Of roughly 190,000 clones listed, roughly 82% are singletons. The sample was PBMCs or T cells enriched from blood (not recorded which). Receptors originate from a woman aged 60-70 years with acute COVID-19.

The chain employs TRBV5-4 and TRBJ2-2, with 7 positions matching TRBD1. The CDR3 loop spans 13 amino acids. Per germline, CDR1 SGHNT and CDR2 YYREEE (reference sequence). V shed 4 bases and J 6 bases; nucleotides not matched to a gene: 3. The DNA for the CDR3 is TGTGCCAGCAGCCCGGACAGGTCCGGGGAGCTGTTTTTT. Its translation is CASSPDRSGELFF.

This chain joins TRBV30 and TRBJ1-1; D is unresolved. The CDR3 loop spans 12 amino acids. V shed 3 bases and J shed 7 bases, with 12 bases lying between them. The germline gives CDR1 GTSNPN, CDR2 SVGIG (reference sequence). This CDR3 reads CAWRGSGNEAFF. In DNA, the CDR3 is TGTGCCTGGAGGGGCTCGGGGAATGAAGCTTTCTTT.

The chain uses TRBV10-3 and TRBJ1-1; D is undetermined. The CDR3 has 14 residues. Germline CDR1 is ENHRY and CDR2 is SYGVKD. The V gene lost 2 bases and the J gene lost 3 bases, with 10 bases spanning the gap. In nucleotides, the CDR3 is TGTGCCATCAGTGAGCGGGATTCGGACACTGAAGCTTTCTTT. This codes for CAISERDSDTEAFF.

The chain carries TRBV5-6 and TRBJ1-2; D call uncertain. This CDR3 is built from 18 residues. The V gene's germline CDR1 is SGHDT and CDR2 YYEEEE. The germline V and J ends were trimmed by 4 bases and 4 bases, with 26 bases remaining between them. CDR3 DNA sequence: TGTGCCAGCAGCGCGACTTGGCGGGGAGTACCCACCCGCTATGGCTACACCTTC. Its protein is CASSATWRGVPTRYGYTF.

V gene TRBV27 combines with J gene TRBJ2-6; D is ambiguous. The V end lost 3 bases, the J end lost 0 bases, and 3 bases lay between the germline ends. Germline CDR1 is MNHEY and CDR2 is SMNVEV (reference sequence). The CDR3 loop spans 14 amino acids. CDR3 DNA: TGTGCCAGCAGTTTTAGCTCTGGGGCCAACGTCCTGACTTTC. It translates to CASSFSSGANVLTF.

The V gene is TRBV29-1, the J gene TRBJ1-2, with TRBD1 as a possible D gene (5 bases). Trimming pared 7 bases from V and 3 bases from J, leaving 12 bases between. CDR3 length: 12 amino acids. CDR1 is SQVTM and CDR2 is ANQGSEA in the germline V gene. DNA of the CDR3: TGCAGCGCCCAGGGTGTTGACTATGGCTACACCTTC. Translation: CSAQGVDYGYTF.

A few counts support this clone. The chain couples TRBV7-2 to TRBJ1-1, with a weak D call TRBD1 (5 bases). V was cut by 6 bases and J by 1 base, with 9 bases left in between. Germline CDR1 reads SGHTA; CDR2 reads FQGNSA. The CDR3 loop spans 13 amino acids. CDR3: CASRLTGNTEAFF. DNA for the CDR3: TGTGCCAGCAGGCTTACAGGGAACACTGAAGCTTTCTTT.

This chain links TRBV19 with TRBJ1-4; 8 bases map to TRBD1. The V segment lost 5 bases and the J segment 8 bases; nucleotides outside the gene matches: 13. The CDR3 sequence is 16 residues long. Germline V gives CDR1 LNHDA, CDR2 SQIVND (reference sequence). For the CDR3, the DNA is TGTGCCAGTAGTCCCGTATCGACAGGGGAAGGCGAAAAACTGTTTTTT. Encoded protein: CASSPVSTGEGEKLFF.

V is TRBV4-1 and J is TRBJ2-3; TRBD2 is a possible D gene (6 bases). Germline V gene sequence: CDR1 MGHRA, CDR2 YSYEKL. V was pared by 4 bases and J by 9 bases, with 11 bases between. This CDR3 has 12 residues. CDR3 loop: CASSPPGETQYF. Here the CDR3 DNA reads TGCGCCAGCAGCCCCCCGGGGGAGACGCAGTATTTT.

The chain recombines TRBV3-1 (or the pseudogene TRBV3-2) with TRBJ1-2, with TRBD1 matching over 10 bases. Per germline, CDR1 LGHDT and CDR2 YNNKEL (reference sequence). V trimming: 5 bases; J trimming: 4 bases; junction bases outside the gene matches: 7. The CDR3 loop spans 15 amino acids. The CDR3 DNA sequence: TGTGCCAGCAGCGAGACAGGGGGCGCAGGCTATGGCTACACCTTC. This codes for CASSETGGAGYGYTF.